This TCR beta chain was sequenced for a study of blood T cells in healthy people across ages. Ten milliliters of peripheral blood were drawn from each donor. For the second PCR, which ran for roughly 6 to 11 cycles, a sample-barcoded 5' primer and a J-beta primer mix were used. TCRdb reprocessed the 5' RACE reads via MiXCR and lists one record per CDR3 protein. The sample consists of about 670,000 distinct CDR3 sequences, 52% of them appearing once. Findings of the study overall: Per million T cells, the diversity of TCR beta decreased roughly linearly as age advanced. Estimates drawn from one million T cells were deemed to understate diversity.

The CDR3 is 15 residues long. Germline assignment: CDR1 SGHVS and CDR2 FNYEAQ. V dropped 3 bases and J dropped 2 bases, with 13 bases sitting between them. Remarks on this clonotype: The antigen remains undetermined.

The chain uses TRBV7-6 and TRBJ2-5; D is unclear. This clonotype originated in a woman at least 80 years old in good health. The sample taken for sequencing was blood. DNA of the CDR3: TGTGCCAGCAGCTTTCAGACCGGGCAGCAAGAGACCCAGTACTTC. It encodes CASSFQTGQQETQYF.